This TCR beta chain came from a study of T cells after yellow fever vaccination. V was clipped by 0 bases and J by 2 bases; unmatched bases: 13. Germline V gene sequence: CDR1 SGHTA, CDR2 FQGTGA. The CDR3 is made up of 19 amino acids. This clonotype was detected only a few times. TCRdb recomputed calls from the 5' RACE reads with MiXCR, one row per CDR3 protein. The top ten hold roughly 18% of the sample, which has under 400,000 distinct CDR3 sequences, 11% seen once. This receptor was taken from a man between 18 and 29 years old who received the YFV17D yellow fever vaccine. The starting material was PBMCs, obtained on the day of the first yellow fever vaccination. The chain uses TRBV7-3 and TRBJ2-3, with 8 bases matching TRBD2. Written as DNA, the CDR3 is TGTGCCAGCAGCTTAACCCCGTTTTCGATCGGGGGGGACACAGATACGCAGTATTTT. This codes for CASSLTPFSIGGDTDTQYF.